This TCR beta chain was observed in a study of shared clonotypes between healthy human individuals (dated by TCRdb to about 2020). In the study overall: Three men and two women, aged 18 to 49 years, made up the cohort. Per donor, three plates each were used for CD4 naive and CD4 memory, two for CD8 naive, and one for CD8 memory. To estimate repertoire size and how much clonotype sharing occurs between individuals, the study deeply sequenced the blood TCR repertoires of five or six healthy adults. To increase sequencing depth and limit assay-specific biases, TCR repertoire library preparation and sequencing were carried out by different laboratories using diverse techniques. Leukapheresis yielded between about 0.94 and 8.9 billion PBMCs per donor.

Using the deep immunoSEQ assay, TCR CDR3 regions were amplified from genomic DNA by multiplex PCR. Extracted genomic DNA from each cell subset was spread evenly across all wells of several immunoSEQ 96-well plates, with each plate serving as a replicate. For sorted subsets, around 0.2 ug of genomic DNA, equivalent to 30,000 or so T cell genomes, went into each replicate PCR. Purified libraries were measured with a Qubit 3.0 fluorometer, size-checked on a Bioanalyzer 2100, and measured again with the KAPA Library Quantification kit. A separate single-read 150-cycle Illumina NextSeq 550 flow cell was used to sequence each immunoSEQ 96-well plate. In the original analysis: The immunoSEQ output contained only junctional sequences without quality scores, so filtering could not match that applied to full-length reads. Sequences were annotated with PyIR, a Python wrapper for IgBLAST v1.9, using IMGT germline references to assign V/J genes and CDR3. Reads were removed for weak V/J assignments (E-value above 1e-6), missing CDR3, stop codons, out-of-frame junctions, or ambiguous translated residues. V3J clonotypes were defined as sequences sharing an identical inferred V gene, J gene, and CDR3 amino acid sequence. The percentage overlap between two repertoires was calculated by dividing the number of shared unique clonotypes by the size of the smaller repertoire. Richness of each repertoire was evaluated using RTK rarefaction, the Chao1 estimator, and Recon v2.1 estimates of unobserved clonotypes. Generation probabilities for all TCRbeta clonotypes obtained by the gDNA method from a handful of donors were computed using OLGA. TCRdb took over this immuneACCESS table, retaining in-frame rearrangements with V and J assigned. Such tables are incomplete; in checked studies, under half of the missing clones stem from an unresolved V gene, and the remainder is unexplained. That table gives V, J and clone size, and the DNA gave D and trimming. This sample comprises around 2,000,000 clones, 90% to 95% of them detected only once. The leading ten clones occupy under 2% of the sample.

Turning to this clone: Its recognized antigen is unknown. No per-base quality is available; no much larger clone lies one base away.

V and J lose 4 bases and 1 base, and a span of 9 bases separates them. CDR1 and CDR2, looked up from the germline V gene (reference sequence), are WNHNN and SYGVQD. The CDR3, from cysteine to phenylalanine, totals 14 residues. Of the read, only the CDR3 DNA is kept; its 42 bases are in frame from base 1. CD8 naive samples were obtained by positive selection for CCR7 among CD45RO-negative cells, yielding a CD45RA+CCR7+ population from which TemRA cells were excluded. Donors were healthy HIV-negative adults with no recently reported acute infections or vaccinations. Every donor was a Caucasian adult residing in Nashville, Tennessee, USA. Blood was collected by leukapheresis, and PBMCs were isolated by Ficoll-Histopaque density gradient centrifugation and then cryopreserved in liquid nitrogen vapor phase. Analytical flow cytometry was used to check the purity and quantity of each magnetically sorted T cell population. Genomic DNA was isolated from every sorted fraction and measured by UV absorbance on a Nanodrop 2000c.

The paper as a whole reports these results and caveats: Naive subsets generally had larger estimated clonotype richness than memory subsets. About 4.5% of naive CD4, more than 3% of naive CD8, about 2.5% of memory CD4, and 0.35% to 0.5% of memory CD8 clonotypes were shared across a few donors. Clonotypes shared by all four sorted-subset donors showed higher generation probabilities than non-shared clonotypes. Sampling was limited to blood, and TCR repertoires in tissue likely differ from TCR repertoires in blood. Because the study included a small number of donors, the genetic and exposure-history diversity represented was limited. Pairwise subsampling indicated that sequencing depth was expected to affect the degree of clonotype sharing among donors. Incomplete sequencing was indicated by rarefaction of sorted-subset datasets, despite the large sequencing depth.

The sample was naive CD8+ T cells from PBMCs. The label giving this sample's cell subset or site can be read as: CD45RA+CCR7+. This receptor chain uses TRBV10-1 and TRBJ2-3; matching of 5 bases hints at TRBD2 as the D gene. The TCR originated in a man aged 18-30 years in good health. Some clones in this sample may be carry-over from other donors' samples. CDR3 loop: CASSGNSGTDTQYF. Read as DNA, the sequence is TGCGCCAGCAGTGGAAATAGCGGCACAGATACGCAGTATTTT.